This TCR beta chain was found in a study of blood T cell repertoires in COVID-19. Study summary: The study drew acute and convalescent COVID-19 samples from the United States, Italy and Spain. Sources were T cells, B-cell-depleted T cells, or PBMCs; the material itself was cDNA or gDNA.

Original analysis: Amplification with reference gene primers provided the estimates of nucleated cell counts. Clones were read by immunoSEQ multiplex PCR, and TCRdb kept only the in-frame ones, dropping some. The D gene and trimming were derived from the DNA, and the V and J assignments and clone size from that table. The table records just over 60,000 clones, over 60% of them present only once. The CDR3 extends over 12 amino acids. From germline, CDR1 is MDHEN and CDR2 SYDVKM. V gave up 6 bases and J gave up 4 bases, with 8 bases separating them. In Seattle, patients joined the study during active infection and were tracked longitudinally.

The genes are TRBV28 and TRBJ2-3; D ambiguous. This sequence was found in a man between 25 and 39 years old with COVID-19, enrolled during active disease. Sequencing used peripheral blood. The CDR3 coding sequence is TGTGCCAGCAGCGGCGGCCCAGATACGCAGTATTTT. Protein product: CASSGGPDTQYF.